These 23 T cell receptor beta chains were all obtained from the same sample, sequenced in a study of radiotherapy plus CTLA-4 blockade in lung cancer. TCRdb's copy holds only in-frame clones and misses some; the assay was immunoSEQ multiplex PCR. Of approximately 32,000 clones listed, roughly 70% were seen once; the top ten hold approximately 4%. Sample: peripheral blood, taken from a patient treated with radiotherapy plus ipilimumab. Receptor source: a human donor with non-small cell lung cancer who had stable disease on radiotherapy plus ipilimumab.

J is TRBJ2-5 and V is TRBV5-1; TRBD1 aligns across 7 bases. Germline-derived CDR1 and CDR2 are SGHRS and YFSETQ. V trimming: 1 base; J trimming: 2 bases; junction bases outside the gene matches: 8. The CDR3 is 16 residues long. This CDR3 reads CASSLTPLQGQETQYF. CDR3 bases: TGCGCCAGCAGCTTGACCCCACTACAGGGGCAAGAGACCCAGTACTTC. Together with reference TRBV5-1 and TRBJ2-5, the CDR3 gives the full variable domain: KAGVTQTPRYLIKTRGQQVTLSCSPISGHRSVSWYQQTPGQGLQFLFEYFSETQRNKGNFPGRFSGRQFSNSRSEMNVSTLELGDSALYLCASSLTPLQGQETQYFGPGTRLLVL.

This clone was seen a handful of times. The genes are TRBV6-5 and TRBJ1-1; D is uncertain. The germline V gene has CDR1 MNHEY and CDR2 SVGAGI. The CDR3 is made up of 12 amino acids. Trimming pared 5 bases from V and 0 bases from J, leaving 4 bases between. CDR3 protein: CASSELNTEAFF. CDR3 DNA sequence: TGTGCCAGCAGTGAACTGAACACTGAAGCTTTCTTT.

This chain connects TRBV19 to TRBJ2-5; TRBD1 might be the D (6 bases). Between the trimmed V and J ends, which lost 3 bases and 5 bases, there was a span of 13 bases. The CDR3 has 14 residues. Germline-derived CDR1 and CDR2 are LNHDA and SQIVND (reference sequence). CDR3 nucleotides: TGTGCCAGTAGTATCTCTTACAGGGTTGAGACCCAGTACTTC. Translated, it gives CASSISYRVETQYF.

This chain joins TRBV7-9 and TRBJ2-1; D gene unclear. Trimming stripped 3 bases from V and 4 bases from J, with 4 bases between. The CDR3 sequence is 12 residues long. Germline-derived CDR1 and CDR2 are SEHNR and FQNEAQ (reference sequence). The CDR3 region has the DNA TGTGCCAGCAGCTTGGGGTACAATGAGCAGTTCTTC. Amino acid sequence: CASSLGYNEQFF.

The chain employs TRBV19 and TRBJ2-7; D gene ambiguous. The CDR3 is made up of 14 amino acids. Trimming removed 2 bases from V and 4 bases from J, with 12 bases in between. Germline loops: CDR1 LNHDA, CDR2 SQIVND (reference sequence). In DNA form, the CDR3 reads TGTGCCAGTAGTATAAGAAAGGGCGGATACGAGCAGTACTTC. Translating gives CASSIRKGGYEQYF.

J is TRBJ2-2 and V is TRBV27, with 9 nucleotides matching TRBD2. Germline-derived CDR1 and CDR2 are MNHEY and SMNVEV (reference sequence). With 7 bases clipped from V and 6 bases from J, the junction kept 15 bases outside the gene matches. CDR3 size: 17 residues. CDR3 sequence reads: CASKLGPGTSFAGELFF. The CDR3 bases are TGTGCCAGCAAACTAGGCCCAGGGACTAGCTTCGCCGGGGAGCTGTTTTTT.

This chain joins TRBV5-1 and TRBJ2-3; maybe TRBD2 (5 bases). Germline V gene lookup returns CDR1 SGHRS and CDR2 YFSETQ. CDR3 size: 17 residues. V lost 2 bases, J lost 3 bases, and 19 bases lay in between. In DNA, the CDR3 is TGCGCCAGCAGCTTCTTCGGTAATCGAGGGCCGACAGATACGCAGTATTTT. Protein: CASSFFGNRGPTDTQYF.

This chain connects TRBV28 to TRBJ2-3, with 8 positions matching TRBD1. The CDR3 consists of 17 residues. The V segment lost 2 bases and the J segment 1 base; nucleotides outside the gene matches: 8. Germline V CDR1 and CDR2: MDHEN, SYDVKM. As DNA, the CDR3 is TGTGCCAGCAGTTTACTCACACCGGGACAGGGCACAGATACGCAGTATTTT. It specifies CASSLLTPGQGTDTQYF.

The chain carries TRBV7-2 and TRBJ2-2; 11 positions match TRBD1. J lost 5 bases, V lost 4 bases, and 6 bases had no gene match. In germline, CDR1 is SGHTA, CDR2 FQGNSA. This CDR3 comprises 16 residues. CDR3 protein: CASSSRGTGGTGELFF. CDR3 coding DNA: TGTGCCAGCAGCTCCCGAGGGACAGGGGGGACCGGGGAGCTGTTTTTT.

This chain joins TRBV7-8 and TRBJ1-2; D is possibly TRBD1 (5 bases). Germline loops: CDR1 SGHVS, CDR2 FQNEAQ. The CDR3 runs 14 residues. The ends were cut back, 1 base at V and 8 bases at J, with 14 bases in the middle. The CDR3 sequence is CASSLGGGGGGYTF. The CDR3 DNA sequence: TGTGCCAGCAGCTTAGGGGGCGGGGGGGGAGGCTACACCTTC.

V gene TRBV7-8 combines with J gene TRBJ1-5; 10 bases agree with TRBD1. V gave up 5 bases and J gave up 4 bases; unmatched junction bases: 5. The germline V gene has CDR1 SGHVS and CDR2 FQNEAQ. This CDR3 region has 15 residues. The CDR3 sequence is CASSGQDRGNQPQHF. The CDR3 bases are TGTGCCAGCAGCGGCCAGGACAGGGGGAATCAGCCCCAGCATTTT.

This clone showed up just a few times. The chain joins TRBV7-2 to TRBJ2-2; tentatively, D is TRBD1 (6 bases). The CDR3 is 16 amino acids. CDR1 and CDR2 (germline): SGHTA, FQGNSA. V lost 5 bases, J lost 7 bases, and 20 bases lay in between. CDR3 nucleotides: TGTGCCAGCAGCCCCTACCCTACAGGGATGGGCGGGGAGCTGTTTTTT. Amino acids: CASSPYPTGMGGELFF. Filled out from reference TRBV7-2 and TRBJ2-2, the complete variable domain reads GAGVSQSPSNKVTEKGKDVELRCDPISGHTALYWYRQSLGQGLEFLIYFQGNSAPDKSGLPSDRFSAERTGGSVSTLTIQRTQQEDSAVYLCASSPYPTGMGGELFFGEGSRLTVL.

The J gene is TRBJ2-5, the V gene TRBV28; 7 bases fit TRBD2. This CDR3 has 14 amino acids. Per germline, CDR1 MDHEN and CDR2 SYDVKM. Losses at the gene ends were 6 bases for V and 4 bases for J; bases not matched to a gene: 8. The CDR3 DNA follows: TGTGCCAGCAGGGGGATGGGGGAGGGAGAGACCCAGTACTTC. The encoded protein is CASRGMGEGETQYF.

The chain is built from TRBV11-3 and TRBJ2-1; 10 bases map to TRBD2. Germline lookup yields CDR1 SGHNT and CDR2 YENEEA. The CDR3 has 17 amino acids. V was clipped by 4 bases and J by 7 bases; unmatched bases: 13. The CDR3 DNA reads TGTGCCAGCAGCTCCTTTCCTCCGGGACTAGCGATAAATGAGCAGTTCTTC. Amino acids: CASSSFPPGLAINEQFF.

This rearrangement joins TRBV7-6 to TRBJ1-1; D gene unclear. This CDR3 spans 14 amino acids. The germline gives CDR1 SGHVS, CDR2 FNYEAQ. Trimming took off 1 base at V and 4 bases at J, with 10 bases between the two ends. The CDR3 loop reads CASSLGISPTEAFF. CDR3 sequence (DNA): TGTGCCAGCAGCTTAGGAATTAGTCCCACTGAAGCTTTCTTT. Together with reference TRBV7-6 and TRBJ1-1, the CDR3 gives the full variable domain: GAGVSQSPRYKVTKRGQDVALRCDPISGHVSLYWYRQALGQGPEFLTYFNYEAQQDKSGLPNDRFSAERPEGSISTLTIQRTEQRDSAMYRCASSLGISPTEAFFGQGTRLTVV.

V and J are TRBV5-1 and TRBJ1-2; 7 bases map to TRBD1. The CDR3 is made up of 17 amino acids. CDR1 and CDR2 from the germline V gene are SGHRS and YFSETQ. Unmatched junction bases numbered 15, after V lost 4 bases and J lost 3 bases. This CDR3 reads CASSHLSDRFLHYGYTF. Here the CDR3 DNA reads TGCGCCAGCAGCCACCTGTCGGACAGGTTCCTCCACTATGGCTACACCTTC.

This rearrangement joins TRBV2 to TRBJ2-6, with a tentative D call TRBD1 (6 bases). The CDR3 spans 17 residues. Germline assignment: CDR1 SNHLY and CDR2 FYNNEI. The V gene lost 1 base and the J gene lost 0 bases, with 10 bases spanning the gap. CDR3 residues: CASSEDRGSSGANVLTF. The CDR3 DNA reads TGTGCCAGCAGTGAAGATAGGGGGAGCTCTGGGGCCAACGTCCTGACTTTC.

The chain carries TRBV30 and TRBJ2-2, with D hard to call. This CDR3 has 13 amino acids. Deletions cut 3 bases from V and 3 bases from J, with 8 bases between. Germline CDR1 is GTSNPN and CDR2 is SVGIG (reference sequence). The CDR3 sequence: CAWRGSYTGELFF. CDR3 sequence (DNA): TGTGCCTGGAGGGGCAGCTACACCGGGGAGCTGTTTTTT.

This clone has just one count. V usage is TRBV2 and J usage is TRBJ2-5; D uncertain. V lost 2 bases to trimming and J lost 5 bases, with 9 bases between them. CDR3 length: 13 amino acids. Per germline, CDR1 SNHLY and CDR2 FYNNEI. CDR3 residues: CASSESRWETQYF. Written as DNA, the CDR3 is TGTGCCAGCAGTGAATCCCGGTGGGAGACCCAGTACTTC. The variable domain in full, with the rest retrieved from reference TRBV2 and TRBJ2-5, is EPEVTQTPSHQVTQMGQEVILRCVPISNHLYFYWYRQILGQKVEFLVSFYNNEISEKSEIFDDQFSVERPDGSNFTLKIRSTKLEDSAMYFCASSESRWETQYFGPGTRLLVL.

This clone was observed a handful of times. The rearrangement links TRBV4-3 to TRBJ2-3, with D perhaps matching TRBD1 or TRBD2 (6 bases each). Germline CDR1 is LGHNA and CDR2 is YSLEER. The CDR3 has 17 residues. Trimming removed 2 bases at V and 2 bases at J, with 17 bases between. Here the CDR3 reads CASSQRGGSGTTDTQYF. The CDR3 bases are TGCGCCAGCAGCCAAAGAGGGGGTAGCGGAACCACAGATACGCAGTATTTT.

The chain uses TRBV7-9 and TRBJ1-3, with 7 bases aligning to TRBD1. Losses at the gene ends were 5 bases for V and 0 bases for J; bases not matched to a gene: 4. The germline gives CDR1 SEHNR, CDR2 FQNEAQ (reference sequence). The CDR3 consists of 15 residues. CDR3: CASSPGGDSGNTIYF. The CDR3 bases are TGTGCCAGCAGCCCAGGGGGGGACTCTGGAAACACCATATATTTT.

This rearrangement joins TRBV7-8 to TRBJ2-1; the match to TRBD2 covers 10 bases. The J segment lost 4 bases and the V segment lost 5 bases, leaving 8 bases of the junction unmatched. The germline CDR1 and CDR2 sequences are SGHVS and FQNEAQ. This CDR3 region has 16 residues. Written as DNA, the CDR3 is TGTGCCAGCAGCCCGTCGTTAGCGGGGGGATACAATGAGCAGTTCTTC. It translates to CASSPSLAGGYNEQFF.

The gene calls are TRBV15 and TRBJ2-3, with 10 positions matching TRBD2. This CDR3 has 16 residues. J was trimmed by 5 bases and V by 0 bases; bases with no gene match: 5. Germline-derived CDR1 and CDR2 are LNHNV and YYDKDF (reference sequence). CDR3 amino acids: CATSRDLAGGLDTQYF. CDR3 nucleotide sequence: TGTGCCACCAGCAGAGATTTAGCGGGAGGATTAGATACGCAGTATTTT.